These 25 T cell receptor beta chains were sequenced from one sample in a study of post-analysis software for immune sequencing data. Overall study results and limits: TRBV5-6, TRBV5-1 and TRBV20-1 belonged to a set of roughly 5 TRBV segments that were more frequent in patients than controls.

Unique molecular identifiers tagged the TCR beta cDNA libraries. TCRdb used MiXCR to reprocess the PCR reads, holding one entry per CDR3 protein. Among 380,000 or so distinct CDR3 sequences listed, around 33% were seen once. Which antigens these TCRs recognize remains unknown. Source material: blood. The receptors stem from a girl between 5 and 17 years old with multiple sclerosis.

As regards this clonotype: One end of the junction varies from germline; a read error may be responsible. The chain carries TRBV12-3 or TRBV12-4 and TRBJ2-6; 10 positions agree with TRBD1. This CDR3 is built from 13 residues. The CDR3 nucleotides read TGTGCCAGCAGATCGGACAGGGGGTTCCTTCTGAATTTC. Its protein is CASRSDRGFLLNF.

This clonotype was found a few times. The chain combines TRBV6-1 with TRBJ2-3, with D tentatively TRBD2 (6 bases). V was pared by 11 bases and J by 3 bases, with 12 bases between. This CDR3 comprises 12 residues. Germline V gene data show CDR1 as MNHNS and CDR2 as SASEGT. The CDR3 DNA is TGTGCCGCCGGGGACTCTACAGATACGCAGTATTTT. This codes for CAAGDSTDTQYF.

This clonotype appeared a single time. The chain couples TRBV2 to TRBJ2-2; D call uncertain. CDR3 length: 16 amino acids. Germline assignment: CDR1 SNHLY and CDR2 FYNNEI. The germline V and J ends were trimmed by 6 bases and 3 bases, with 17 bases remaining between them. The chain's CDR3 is CASSQLLQVDTGELFF. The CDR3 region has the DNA TGTGCCAGCAGCCAACTTTTGCAGGTGGACACCGGGGAGCTGTTTTTT.

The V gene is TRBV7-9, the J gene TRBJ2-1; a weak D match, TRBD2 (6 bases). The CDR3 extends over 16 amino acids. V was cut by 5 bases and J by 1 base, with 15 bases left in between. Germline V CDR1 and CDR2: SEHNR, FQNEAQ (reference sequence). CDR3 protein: CASSTSGGLSYNEQFF. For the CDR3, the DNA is TGTGCCAGCAGCACCTCCGGGGGTTTGTCCTACAATGAGCAGTTCTTC.

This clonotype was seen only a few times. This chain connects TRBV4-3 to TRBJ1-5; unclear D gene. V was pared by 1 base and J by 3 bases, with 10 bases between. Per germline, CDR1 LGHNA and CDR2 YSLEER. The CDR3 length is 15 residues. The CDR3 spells CASSQVAKDNQPQHF. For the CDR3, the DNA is TGCGCCAGCAGCCAAGTGGCCAAGGACAATCAGCCCCAGCATTTT.

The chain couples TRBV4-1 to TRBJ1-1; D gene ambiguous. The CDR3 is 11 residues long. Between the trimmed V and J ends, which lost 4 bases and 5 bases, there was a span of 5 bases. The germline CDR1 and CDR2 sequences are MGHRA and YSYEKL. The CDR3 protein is CASSRETEAFF. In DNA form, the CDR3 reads TGCGCCAGCAGCCGGGAAACTGAAGCTTTCTTT.

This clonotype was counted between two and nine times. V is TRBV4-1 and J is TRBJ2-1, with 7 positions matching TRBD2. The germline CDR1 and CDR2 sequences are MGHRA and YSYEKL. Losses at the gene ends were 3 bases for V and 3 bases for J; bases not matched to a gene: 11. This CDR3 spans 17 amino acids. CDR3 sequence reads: CASSHTTSPADYNEQFF. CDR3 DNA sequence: TGCGCCAGCAGCCATACGACTAGCCCGGCGGACTACAATGAGCAGTTCTTC.

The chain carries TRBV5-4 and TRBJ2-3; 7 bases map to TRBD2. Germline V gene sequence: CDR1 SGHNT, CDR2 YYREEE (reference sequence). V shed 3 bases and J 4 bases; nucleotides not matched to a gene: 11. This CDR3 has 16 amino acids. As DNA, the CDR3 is TGTGCCAGCAGCTCGGCCGGCGGGAGTACCTCAGATACGCAGTATTTT. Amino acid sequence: CASSSAGGSTSDTQYF.

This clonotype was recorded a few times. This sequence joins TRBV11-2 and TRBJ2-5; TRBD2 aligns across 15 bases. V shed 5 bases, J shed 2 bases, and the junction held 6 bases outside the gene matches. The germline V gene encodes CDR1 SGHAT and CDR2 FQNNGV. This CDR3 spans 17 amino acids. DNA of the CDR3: TGTGCCAGCAGCCCAGGACTAGCGGGGGGGTGGCAAGAGACCCAGTACTTC. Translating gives CASSPGLAGGWQETQYF. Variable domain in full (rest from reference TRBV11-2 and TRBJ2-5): EAGVAQSPRYKIIEKRQSVAFWCNPISGHATLYWYQQILGQGPKLLIQFQNNGVVDDSQLPKDRFSAERLKGVDSTLKIQPAKLEDSAVYLCASSPGLAGGWQETQYFGPGTRLLVL.

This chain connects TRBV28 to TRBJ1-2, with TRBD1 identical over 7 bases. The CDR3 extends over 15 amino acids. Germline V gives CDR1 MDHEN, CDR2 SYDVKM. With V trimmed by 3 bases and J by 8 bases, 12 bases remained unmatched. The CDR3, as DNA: TGTGCCAGCAGTTTCGACGGGACAGCTGCTAGCGGCTACACCTTC. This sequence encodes CASSFDGTAASGYTF.

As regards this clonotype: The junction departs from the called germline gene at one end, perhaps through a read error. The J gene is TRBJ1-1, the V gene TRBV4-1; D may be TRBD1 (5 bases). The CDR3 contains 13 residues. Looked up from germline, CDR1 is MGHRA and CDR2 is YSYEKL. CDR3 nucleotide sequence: TGCGCCAGCGGCCAGAGGGGGAACACTGAAGCTTTCTTT. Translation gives CASGQRGNTEAFF.

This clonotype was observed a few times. The CDR3 DNA reads as TGCAGTAATTCACCCCTCCACTTT. This codes for CSNSPLHF. The chain recombines TRBV20-1 with TRBJ1-6; D is undetermined. V shed 8 bases and J shed 7 bases, with 0 bases lying between them. The germline CDR1 and CDR2 sequences are DFQATT and SNEGSKA (reference sequence). The CDR3 is 8 amino acids.

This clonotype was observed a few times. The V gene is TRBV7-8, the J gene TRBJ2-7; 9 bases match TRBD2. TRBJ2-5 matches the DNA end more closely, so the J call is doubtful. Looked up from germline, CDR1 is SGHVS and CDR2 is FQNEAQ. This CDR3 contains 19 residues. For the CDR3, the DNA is TGTGCCAGCAGCTTAGGTTTATTGTCTAGCGGGGACACCGGGGAGACCCAGTACTTC. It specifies CASSLGLLSSGDTGETQYF.

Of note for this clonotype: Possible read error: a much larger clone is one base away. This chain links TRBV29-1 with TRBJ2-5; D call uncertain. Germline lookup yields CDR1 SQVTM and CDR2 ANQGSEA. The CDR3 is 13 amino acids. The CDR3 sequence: CSVQEVLQEAQYF. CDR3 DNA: TGCAGCGTTCAAGAGGTACTCCAAGAGGCCCAGTACTTC. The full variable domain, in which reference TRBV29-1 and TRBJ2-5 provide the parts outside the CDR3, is SAVISQKPSRDICQRGTSLTIQCQVDSQVTMMFWYRQQPGQSLTLIATANQGSEATYESGFVIDKFPISRPNLTFSTLTVSNMSPEDSSIYLCSVQEVLQEAQYFGPGTRLLVL.

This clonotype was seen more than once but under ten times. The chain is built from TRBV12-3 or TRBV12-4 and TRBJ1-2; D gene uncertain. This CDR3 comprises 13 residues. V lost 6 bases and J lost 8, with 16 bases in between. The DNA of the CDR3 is TGTGCCAGCAGATCCGGGATAATCTGGGGCTACACCTTC. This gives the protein CASRSGIIWGYTF.

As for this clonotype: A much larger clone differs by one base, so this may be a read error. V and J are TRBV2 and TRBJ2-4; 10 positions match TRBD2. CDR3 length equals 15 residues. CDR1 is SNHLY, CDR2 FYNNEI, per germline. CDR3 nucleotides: TGTGCCAACAGTAAGCCCAGCGGGGGGGCCGTCATTCAGTACTTC. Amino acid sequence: CANSKPSGGAVIQYF. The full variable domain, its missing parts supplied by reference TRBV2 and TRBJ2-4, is EPEVTQTPSHQVTQMGQEVILRCVPISNHLYFYWYRQILGQKVEFLVSFYNNEISEKSEIFDDQFSVERPDGSNFTLKIRSTKLEDSAMYFCANSKPSGGAVIQYFGAGTRLSVL.

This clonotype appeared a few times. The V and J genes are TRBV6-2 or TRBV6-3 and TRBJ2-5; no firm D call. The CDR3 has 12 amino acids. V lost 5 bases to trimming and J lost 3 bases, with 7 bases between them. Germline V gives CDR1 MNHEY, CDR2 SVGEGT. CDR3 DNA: TGTGCCAGCAGTCCGTTAAAAGAGACCCAGTACTTC. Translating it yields CASSPLKETQYF.

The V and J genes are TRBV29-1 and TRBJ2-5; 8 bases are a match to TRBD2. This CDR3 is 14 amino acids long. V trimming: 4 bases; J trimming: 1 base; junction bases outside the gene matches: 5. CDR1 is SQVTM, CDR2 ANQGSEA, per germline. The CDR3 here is CSVVGGLVQETQYF. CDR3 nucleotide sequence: TGCAGCGTTGTTGGGGGACTAGTCCAAGAGACCCAGTACTTC.

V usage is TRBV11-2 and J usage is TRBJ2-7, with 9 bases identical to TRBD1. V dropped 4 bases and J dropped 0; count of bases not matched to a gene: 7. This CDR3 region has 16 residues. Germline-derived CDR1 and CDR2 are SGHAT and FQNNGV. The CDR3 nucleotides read TGTGCCAGCAGCTCCAGAGGGACAGGGTCCTCCTACGAGCAGTACTTC. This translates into CASSSRGTGSSYEQYF. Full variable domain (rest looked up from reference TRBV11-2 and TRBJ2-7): EAGVAQSPRYKIIEKRQSVAFWCNPISGHATLYWYQQILGQGPKLLIQFQNNGVVDDSQLPKDRFSAERLKGVDSTLKIQPAKLEDSAVYLCASSSRGTGSSYEQYFGPGTRLTVT.

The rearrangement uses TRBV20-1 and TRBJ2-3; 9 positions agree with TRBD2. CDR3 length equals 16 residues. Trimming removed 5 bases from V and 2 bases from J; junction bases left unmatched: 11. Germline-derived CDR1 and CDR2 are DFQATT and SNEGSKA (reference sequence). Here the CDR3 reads CSAAILASGDTDTQYF. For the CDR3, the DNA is TGCAGTGCTGCGATTCTGGCTAGCGGGGACACAGATACGCAGTATTTT.

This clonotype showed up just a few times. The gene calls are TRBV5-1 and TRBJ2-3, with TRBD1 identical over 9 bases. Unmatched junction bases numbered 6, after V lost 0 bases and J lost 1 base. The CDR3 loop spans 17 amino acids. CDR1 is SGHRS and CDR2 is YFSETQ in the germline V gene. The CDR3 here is CASSLALGQGGTDTQYF. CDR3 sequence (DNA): TGCGCCAGCAGCTTGGCCCTGGGACAGGGAGGCACAGATACGCAGTATTTT.

CDR3 sequence: CASSEMGIGSRENNRQFF. CDR3 DNA sequence: TGTGCCAGCAGTGAGATGGGGATAGGGTCAAGGGAAAATAATCGGCAGTTCTTC. The chain recombines TRBV6-1 with TRBJ2-1; D remains ambiguous. The CDR3 length is 18 residues. Trimming removed 3 bases from V and 12 bases from J, with 30 bases in between. Per the germline V gene, CDR1 is MNHNS and CDR2 is SASEGT.

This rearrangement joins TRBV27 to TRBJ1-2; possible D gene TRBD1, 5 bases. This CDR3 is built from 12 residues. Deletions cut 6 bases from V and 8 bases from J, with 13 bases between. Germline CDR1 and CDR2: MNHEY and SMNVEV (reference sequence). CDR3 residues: CASRMGLKGYTF. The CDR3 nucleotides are TGTGCCAGCAGGATGGGGCTTAAAGGCTACACCTTC.

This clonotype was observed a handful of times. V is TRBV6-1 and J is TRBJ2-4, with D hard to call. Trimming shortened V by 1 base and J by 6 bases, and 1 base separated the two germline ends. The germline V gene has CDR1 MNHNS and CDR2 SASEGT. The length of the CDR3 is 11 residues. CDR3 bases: TGTGCCAGCAGTGAAGGAAACATTCAGTACTTC. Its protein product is CASSEGNIQYF.

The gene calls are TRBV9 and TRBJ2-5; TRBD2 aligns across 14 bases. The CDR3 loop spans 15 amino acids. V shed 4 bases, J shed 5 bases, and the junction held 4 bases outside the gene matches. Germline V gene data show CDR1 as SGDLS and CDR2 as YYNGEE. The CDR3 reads CASSRLAGGLETQYF. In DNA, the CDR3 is TGTGCCAGCAGCCGACTAGCGGGGGGGCTTGAGACCCAGTACTTC.